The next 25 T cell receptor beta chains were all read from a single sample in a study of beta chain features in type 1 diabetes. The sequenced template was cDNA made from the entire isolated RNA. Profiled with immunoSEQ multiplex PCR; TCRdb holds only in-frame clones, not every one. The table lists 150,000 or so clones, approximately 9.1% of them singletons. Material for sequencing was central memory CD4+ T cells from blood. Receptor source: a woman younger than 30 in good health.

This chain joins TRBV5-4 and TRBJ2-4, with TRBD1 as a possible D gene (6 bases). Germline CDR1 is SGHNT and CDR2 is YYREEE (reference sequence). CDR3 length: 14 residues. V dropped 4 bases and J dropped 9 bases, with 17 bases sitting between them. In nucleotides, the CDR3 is TGTGCCAGCAGCGACCAGGGACAAGGCGGCATTCAGTACTTC. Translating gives CASSDQGQGGIQYF.

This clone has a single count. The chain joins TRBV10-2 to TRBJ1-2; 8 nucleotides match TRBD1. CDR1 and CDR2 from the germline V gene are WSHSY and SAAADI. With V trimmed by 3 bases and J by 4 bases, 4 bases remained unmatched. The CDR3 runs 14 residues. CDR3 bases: TGCGCCAGCAGTGACAGGGGGCATGTCTATGGCTACACCTTC. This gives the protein CASSDRGHVYGYTF.

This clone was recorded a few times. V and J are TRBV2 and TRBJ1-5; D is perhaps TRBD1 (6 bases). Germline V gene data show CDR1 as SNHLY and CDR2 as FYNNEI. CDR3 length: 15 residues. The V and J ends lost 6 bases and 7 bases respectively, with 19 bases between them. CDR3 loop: CASSANAGAGQPQHF. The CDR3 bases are TGTGCCAGCAGCGCGAATGCGGGGGCAGGACAGCCCCAGCATTTT.

The CDR3 reads CASSLQGERSQPQHF. The CDR3 DNA follows: TGTGCCAGCAGCCTACAGGGGGAGAGGTCTCAGCCCCAGCATTTT. The chain is built from TRBV27 and TRBJ1-5, with 8 bases identical to TRBD1. The germline CDR1 and CDR2 sequences are MNHEY and SMNVEV (reference sequence). This CDR3 comprises 15 residues. With V trimmed by 6 bases and J by 6 bases, 10 bases remained unmatched.

The CDR3 sequence: CATLPGQGAGGYTF. The CDR3 DNA reads as TGTGCCACTTTGCCGGGACAGGGGGCAGGAGGCTACACCTTC. The gene calls are TRBV6-1 and TRBJ1-2, with 12 bases aligning to TRBD1. The CDR3 length is 14 residues. Germline CDR1 reads MNHNS; CDR2 reads SASEGT. Trimming took 10 bases from V and 8 from J; bases not matched to a gene: 11.

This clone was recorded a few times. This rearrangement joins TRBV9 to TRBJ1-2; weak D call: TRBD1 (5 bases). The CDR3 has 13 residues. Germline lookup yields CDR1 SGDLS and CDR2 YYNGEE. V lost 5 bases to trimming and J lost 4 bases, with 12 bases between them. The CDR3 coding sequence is TGTGCCAGCAGGTCCAGGGAAAGCTATGGCTACACCTTC. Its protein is CASRSRESYGYTF.

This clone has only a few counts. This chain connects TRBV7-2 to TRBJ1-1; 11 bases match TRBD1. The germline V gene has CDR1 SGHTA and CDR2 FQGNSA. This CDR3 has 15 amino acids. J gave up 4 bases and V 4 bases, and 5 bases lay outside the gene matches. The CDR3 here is CASSSEGQGGTEAFF. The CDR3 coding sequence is TGTGCCAGCAGCTCCGAGGGACAGGGGGGCACTGAAGCTTTCTTT.

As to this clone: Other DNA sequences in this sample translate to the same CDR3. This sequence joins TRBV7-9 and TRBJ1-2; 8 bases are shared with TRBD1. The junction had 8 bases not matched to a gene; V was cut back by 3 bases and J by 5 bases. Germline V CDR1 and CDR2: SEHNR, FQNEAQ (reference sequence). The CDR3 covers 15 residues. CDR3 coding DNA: TGTGCCAGCAGCTTTCAGGGGGCGGGGGAATATGGCTACACCTTC. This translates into CASSFQGAGEYGYTF. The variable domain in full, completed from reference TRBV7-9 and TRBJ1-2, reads DTGVSQNPRHKITKRGQNVTFRCDPISEHNRLYWYRQTLGQGPEFLTYFQNEAQLEKSRLLSDRFSAERPKGSFSTLEIQRTEQGDSAMYLCASSFQGAGEYGYTFGSGTRLTVV.

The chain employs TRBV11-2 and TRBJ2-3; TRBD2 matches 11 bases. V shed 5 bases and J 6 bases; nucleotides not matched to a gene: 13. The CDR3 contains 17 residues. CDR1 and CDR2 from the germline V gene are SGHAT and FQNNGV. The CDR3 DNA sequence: TGTGCCAGCAGCACATCTACCTTAGCGGGGGGGCTGGATACGCAGTATTTT. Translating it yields CASSTSTLAGGLDTQYF.

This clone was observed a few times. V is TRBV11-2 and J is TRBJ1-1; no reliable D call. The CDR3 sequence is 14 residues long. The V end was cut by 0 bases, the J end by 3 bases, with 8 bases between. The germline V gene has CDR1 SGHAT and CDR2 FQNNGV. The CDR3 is CASSLDRLDTEAFF. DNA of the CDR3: TGTGCCAGCAGCTTAGATAGATTGGACACTGAAGCTTTCTTT.

The CDR3 DNA reads as TGTGCCAGCAGCCCCGGGGGGGCCAACTTAAAAGGCTACACCTTC. This gives the protein CASSPGGANLKGYTF. The chain uses TRBV7-9 and TRBJ1-2; TRBD1 is a possible D gene (6 bases). Per germline, CDR1 SEHNR and CDR2 FQNEAQ (reference sequence). Trimming took 5 bases from V and 8 from J, leaving 21 bases between them. The CDR3 is made up of 15 amino acids.

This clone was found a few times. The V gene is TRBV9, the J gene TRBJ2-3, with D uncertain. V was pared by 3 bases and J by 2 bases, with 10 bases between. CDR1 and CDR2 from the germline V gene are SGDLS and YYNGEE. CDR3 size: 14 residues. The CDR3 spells CASSAVLTTDTQYF. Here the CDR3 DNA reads TGTGCCAGCAGCGCAGTACTAACCACAGATACGCAGTATTTT.

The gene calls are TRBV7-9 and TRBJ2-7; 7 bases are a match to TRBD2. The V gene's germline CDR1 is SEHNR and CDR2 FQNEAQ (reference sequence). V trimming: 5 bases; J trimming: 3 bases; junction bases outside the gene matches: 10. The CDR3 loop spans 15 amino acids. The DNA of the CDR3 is TGTGCCAGCAGCCCTGGACTAGGGCGGGGCTACGAGCAGTACTTC. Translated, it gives CASSPGLGRGYEQYF.

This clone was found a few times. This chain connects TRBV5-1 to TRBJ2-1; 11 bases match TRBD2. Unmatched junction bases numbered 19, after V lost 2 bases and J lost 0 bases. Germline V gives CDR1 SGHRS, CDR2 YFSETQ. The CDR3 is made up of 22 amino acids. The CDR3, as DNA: TGCGCCAGCAGCTTCCCCAGGGGGTGGGCTAGCGGGAGGACGAGCTCCTACAATGAGCAGTTCTTC. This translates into CASSFPRGWASGRTSSYNEQFF. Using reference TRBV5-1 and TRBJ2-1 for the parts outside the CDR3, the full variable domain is KAGVTQTPRYLIKTRGQQVTLSCSPISGHRSVSWYQQTPGQGLQFLFEYFSETQRNKGNFPGRFSGRQFSNSRSEMNVSTLELGDSALYLCASSFPRGWASGRTSSYNEQFFGPGTRLTVL.

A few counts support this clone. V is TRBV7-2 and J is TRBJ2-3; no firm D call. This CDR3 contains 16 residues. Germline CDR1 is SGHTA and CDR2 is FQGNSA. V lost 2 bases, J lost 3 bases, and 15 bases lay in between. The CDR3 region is CASSLRGTPPTDTQYF. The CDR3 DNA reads TGTGCCAGCAGCTTAAGAGGCACTCCCCCAACAGATACGCAGTATTTT. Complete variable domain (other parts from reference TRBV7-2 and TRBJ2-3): GAGVSQSPSNKVTEKGKDVELRCDPISGHTALYWYRQSLGQGLEFLIYFQGNSAPDKSGLPSDRFSAERTGGSVSTLTIQRTQQEDSAVYLCASSLRGTPPTDTQYFGPGTRLTVL.

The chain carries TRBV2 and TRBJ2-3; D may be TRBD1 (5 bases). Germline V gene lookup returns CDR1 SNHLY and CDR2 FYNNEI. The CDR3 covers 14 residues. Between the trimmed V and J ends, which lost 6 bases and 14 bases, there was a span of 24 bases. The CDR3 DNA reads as TGTGCCAGCAGGGAAAACCTCCCCAGGGCCCCGGGGTATTTT. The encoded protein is CASRENLPRAPGYF.

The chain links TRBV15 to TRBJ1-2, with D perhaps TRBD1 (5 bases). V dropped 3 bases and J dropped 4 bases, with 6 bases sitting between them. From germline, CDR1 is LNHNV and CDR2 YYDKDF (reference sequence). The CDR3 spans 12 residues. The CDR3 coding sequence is TGTGCCACCAGCAGCGACAGCTATGGCTACACCTTC. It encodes CATSSDSYGYTF.

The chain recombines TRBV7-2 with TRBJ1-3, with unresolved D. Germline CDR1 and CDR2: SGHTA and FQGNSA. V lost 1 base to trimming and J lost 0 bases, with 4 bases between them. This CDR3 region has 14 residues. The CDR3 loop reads CASSLGVSGNTIYF. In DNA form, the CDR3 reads TGTGCCAGCAGCTTAGGAGTCTCTGGAAACACCATATATTTT.

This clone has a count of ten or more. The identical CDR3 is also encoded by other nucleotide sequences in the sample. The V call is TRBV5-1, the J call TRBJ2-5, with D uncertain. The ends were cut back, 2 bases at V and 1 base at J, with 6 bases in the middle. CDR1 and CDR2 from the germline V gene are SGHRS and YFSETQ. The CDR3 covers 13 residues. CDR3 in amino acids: CASSFNSQETQYF. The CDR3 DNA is TGCGCCAGCAGCTTTAACAGCCAAGAGACCCAGTACTTC.

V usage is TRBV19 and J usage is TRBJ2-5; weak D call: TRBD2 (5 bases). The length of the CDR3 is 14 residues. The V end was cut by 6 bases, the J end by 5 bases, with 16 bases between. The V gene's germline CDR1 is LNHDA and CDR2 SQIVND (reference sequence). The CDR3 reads CASSRTLSRETQYF. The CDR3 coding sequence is TGTGCCAGTAGCCGGACTCTGAGTAGGGAGACCCAGTACTTC.

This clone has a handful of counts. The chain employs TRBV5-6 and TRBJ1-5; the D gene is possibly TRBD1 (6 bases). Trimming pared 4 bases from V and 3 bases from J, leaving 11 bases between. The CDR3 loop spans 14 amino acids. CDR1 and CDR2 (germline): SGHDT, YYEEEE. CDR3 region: CASSPQGYNQPQHF. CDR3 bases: TGTGCCAGCAGCCCACAGGGATACAATCAGCCCCAGCATTTT.

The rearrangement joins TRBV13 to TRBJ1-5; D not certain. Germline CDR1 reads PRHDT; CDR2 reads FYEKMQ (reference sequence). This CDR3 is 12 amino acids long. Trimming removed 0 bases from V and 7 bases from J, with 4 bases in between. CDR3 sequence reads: CASSLGRQPQHF. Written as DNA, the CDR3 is TGTGCCAGCAGCTTAGGCCGGCAGCCCCAGCATTTT.

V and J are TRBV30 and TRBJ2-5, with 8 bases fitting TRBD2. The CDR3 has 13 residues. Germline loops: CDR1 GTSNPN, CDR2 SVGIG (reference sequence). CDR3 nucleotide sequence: TGTGTCTACTCGGGGGGGCCTCAAGAGACCCAGTACTTC. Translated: CVYSGGPQETQYF.

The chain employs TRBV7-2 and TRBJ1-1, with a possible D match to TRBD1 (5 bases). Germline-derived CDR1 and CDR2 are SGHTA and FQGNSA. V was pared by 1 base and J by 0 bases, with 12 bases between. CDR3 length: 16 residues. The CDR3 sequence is CASSLVGGMVNTEAFF. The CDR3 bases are TGTGCCAGCAGCTTAGTGGGGGGGATGGTGAACACTGAAGCTTTCTTT.

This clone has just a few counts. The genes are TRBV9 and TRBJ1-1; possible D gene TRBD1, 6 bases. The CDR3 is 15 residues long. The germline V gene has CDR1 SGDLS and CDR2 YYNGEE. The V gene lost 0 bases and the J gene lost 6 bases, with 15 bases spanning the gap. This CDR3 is CASSVDPGVIAEAFF. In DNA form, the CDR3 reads TGTGCCAGCAGCGTAGATCCAGGGGTAATCGCTGAAGCTTTCTTT. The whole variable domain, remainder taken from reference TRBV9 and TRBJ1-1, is DSGVTQTPKHLITATGQRVTLRCSPRSGDLSVYWYQQSLDQGLQFLIQYYNGEERAKGNILERFSAQQFPDLHSELNLSSLELGDSALYFCASSVDPGVIAEAFFGQGTRLTVV.